This T cell receptor delta chain emerged from a study of gamma delta lymphoproliferative disorders and STAT genes. About the study: Each gamma-chain library started from at least 50 ng of genomic DNA, using the LymphoTrack Dx TCRG Assay. Delta libraries were made per EuroClonality-NGS working group procedure.

PBMCs from patients and controls supplied the genomic DNA for sequencing. Ten or more counts support this clone. A far more abundant clone sits one base away, making this likely a read error. The same CDR3 arises from other DNA sequences in this sample as well. TCRdb fed the multiplex PCR reads to CATT. Of 870 or so delta-chain clones detected, under 2% appear once; the ten largest clones hold under 80%. The source is a human donor in good health. Sequencing was performed on blood.

CDR3 DNA: TGTGCCTGTGACGAGCTTACTGGGGACACCGATAAACTCATCTTT. Its protein product is CACDELTGDTDKLIF. The genes are TRDV2 and TRDJ1; 7 nucleotides match TRDD3. The trim removed 3 bases at V and 0 bases at J, leaving 6 bases unmatched. Germline lookup yields CDR1 GEAIGNYY and CDR2 EKD. The CDR3 extends over 15 amino acids.